There are many counts of the clone carrying this T cell receptor beta chain. What it recognizes is unknown. The sample comes from a study of T cell repertoires in cytomegalovirus infection. TCRdb reprocessed the reads with MiXCR, giving one entry per CDR3 protein. The sample shows some 270,000 distinct CDR3 sequences, roughly a fifth of them seen only once. Germline V gene data show CDR1 as SGHTA and CDR2 as FQGNSA. Trimming cost V 5 bases and J 4 bases; bases outside gene matches: 3. This CDR3 is built from 13 residues. Study findings and constraints: The ex vivo response was dominated by HLA-C-restricted CMV-specific TCR beta clonotypes.

The chain couples TRBV7-2 to TRBJ2-5; 8 bases agree with TRBD1. The sequencing here drew on cultured PBMCs, taken from culture after CMV antigen stimulation. This clonotype was sampled from a human donor in good health (CMV status not recorded). Some clones in this sample may be carry-over from other donors' samples. CDR3 bases: TGTGCCAGCAGCCCAGGACAGGGAGAGACCCAGTACTTC. Translated: CASSPGQGETQYF.